This TCR beta chain was recorded in a study of blood T cell repertoires in COVID-19 (TCRdb year 2020). The study in broad terms: Samples covering the acute and convalescent phases of COVID-19 were provided by collaborators in the United States, Italy and Spain. The prospective study material was composed of cDNA or gDNA derived from T cells, B-cell-depleted T cells, or PBMCs. The dataset comprised deeply sampled blood TCRbeta repertoires from subjects exposed to, actively infected with, or recovered from COVID-19. The repertoires were made available in a free public database intended to serve as a resource for research on the immune response to SARS-CoV-2. The samples were drawn from two sources: the first 160 participants of the ongoing ImmuneRACE study, and some 1,300 subjects contributed by 6 global collaborators. Nearly every sample came with metadata listing a de-identified subject ID, COVID-19 status, age in years and sex. Where HLA class I and class II types were available, the types were taken from metadata supplied by the sample provider, not from assay-based typing.

TCRbeta CDR3 regions were amplified from genomic DNA by means of the immunoSEQ Assay, a bias-controlled multiplex PCR. The paper's data handling went like this. Within the assay, amplification of reference gene primers was used to estimate how many nucleated cells each sample contained. To quantify the absolute abundance of each unique TCRbeta CDR3 rearrangement, sequence reads were collapsed and filtered. Productive Simpson clonality was computed per sample as the square root of Simpson's diversity index over productive rearrangements. TCRdb's version of the immuneACCESS table is confined to in-frame rearrangements and falls short of the full clone set. An unresolved V gene accounts for under half of the shortfall where checked; the remainder is of unknown origin. Clone size and V and J calls were adopted from that table, with D and trimming inferred from the DNA. This sample holds roughly 140,000 clones; around nine tenths were observed only once. 1.7% of the sample goes to the ten largest clones.

Beyond this particular receptor, the publication reports: Clinical and demographic metadata were provided uncurated, with the amount varying by source and participant.

V loses 5 bases, J loses 8 bases, and the germline ends lie 11 bases apart. The CDR3, from cysteine to phenylalanine, totals 13 residues. Kept here is only the CDR3 DNA, which spans 39 bases and is read in frame from base 1. Looking up the germline V gene yields CDR1 SGHTS and CDR2 YDEGEE. The collaborating institutions used their own protocols to collect whole blood in K2EDTA tubes. For TCRbeta analysis, collaborators shipped samples as frozen whole blood, isolated PBMCs, or DNA extracted from either of those sample types. About this clone: No cognate antigen has been identified for it. No base-level quality is on record; no much larger clone is a single base apart.

This clonotype was obtained from a woman between 50 and 59 years old with acute or convalescent COVID-19. The sample was peripheral blood. The chain is encoded by TRBV5-8 joined to TRBJ1-6; the D gene cannot be named for sure. The nucleotide sequence reads as follows: TGTGCCAGCAGGCTGTGGAGGGATTCACCCCTCCACTTT. This is translated as CASRLWRDSPLHF.